This T cell receptor beta chain was sequenced for a study of T cell responses to AZD1222 COVID-19 vaccine (dated by TCRdb to the early 2020s). Some background on the complete study: AZD1222 recipients whose second dose came at about 4 weeks and those whose second dose came at about 12 weeks were combined into one group, since spike-specific TCR depth and breadth did not differ between the two schedules. TCR sequencing covered some 240 trial participants: nearly 210 given two doses of AZD1222 and 26 given two doses of MenACWY control vaccine. Enrollment into the trials was organized by age into subgroups of 18-55, 56-69 and 70-plus years, and those subgroups contained approximately 160, 26 and 62 TCR-sequenced participants, respectively.

The CDR3 regions of human TCRbeta chains were subjected to immunosequencing. In the authors' own workflow: TCRs in the repertoires were compared against a reference library of SARS-CoV-2-specific TCRs that had been generated with the MIRA antigen-specificity platform. Breadth was defined as the fraction of unique TCRs that were SARS-CoV-2-associated. Depth was defined as the fraction of total T cells that were SARS-CoV-2-associated. Using the MIRA data, each spike-specific TCR was assigned both to the spike region to which the TCR was reactive and to a CD4 or CD8 class. Log10-transformed breadth and depth values were compared by one-way ANOVA with Sidak's multiple comparisons tests. TCRdb limited this immuneACCESS table to in-frame rearrangements with V and J called. A share of clones is missing; checked studies link under half to unresolved V genes, and the rest is unexplained. From that table come the V and J calls and clone size; the DNA was used to work out D and trimming. The sample table shows 150,000 to 190,000 clones, and just over 90% are seen once. 1.8% of the sample is in the top ten clones.

In regard to this clone: Its binding antigen is unknown. Base qualities are missing; no much larger clone stands one base away.

V is pared back by 0 bases and J by 7 bases, with 12 bases lying between the germline termini. CDR1 and CDR2, per the germline V gene (reference sequence), are MNHNY and SVGAGI. Including cysteine and phenylalanine, the CDR3 has 15 amino acids. Solely the CDR3 DNA is kept, with 45 bases framed from the first base. Read against the paper, the sample's time point label means: baseline before first vaccination. Vaccinee samples came from UK trials COV001 and COV002, including a single-blind randomized controlled phase 2/3 trial of AZD1222 (ChAdOx1 nCoV-19) in healthy adults. Trial participant PBMC samples were collected at day 0 and day 28 after the second dose for TCRbeta chain sequencing. The paper as a whole reports these results and caveats: In the small 56-69-year group, the increase in depth fell short of significance, most likely because of low power. Epitopes outside the regions mutated in the B.1.351 and B.1.1.7 variants were reportedly recognized by nearly half of the unique spike-specific TCRs. Conclusions about previously exposed vaccinees are limited, since just five or six AZD1222 recipients were seropositive for SARS-CoV-2 at baseline. Spike-specific TCR breadth and depth rose significantly after two AZD1222 doses compared with day 0 and with MenACWY recipients. The vaccine-associated CD4 TCRs covered the entire spike protein, and the dominant responses fell in regions 160-218 and 743-854. No day 14 peak-response samples were available, so repertoires were characterized only after the peak T cell response. Participants were mostly white British and included more females than males, and it was suggested by the authors that clonal diversity may have been underestimated.

The sample consisted of peripheral blood, taken on day 0 of AZD1222 vaccination. The clonotype was recovered from an adult in good health. This receptor chain uses TRBV6-6 and TRBJ1-4; matching of 6 bases hints at TRBD1 as the D gene. Read as DNA, the sequence is TGTGCCAGCAGTTACTCGACTCAGGGGAGTGAAAAACTGTTTTTT. It translates as CASSYSTQGSEKLFF.